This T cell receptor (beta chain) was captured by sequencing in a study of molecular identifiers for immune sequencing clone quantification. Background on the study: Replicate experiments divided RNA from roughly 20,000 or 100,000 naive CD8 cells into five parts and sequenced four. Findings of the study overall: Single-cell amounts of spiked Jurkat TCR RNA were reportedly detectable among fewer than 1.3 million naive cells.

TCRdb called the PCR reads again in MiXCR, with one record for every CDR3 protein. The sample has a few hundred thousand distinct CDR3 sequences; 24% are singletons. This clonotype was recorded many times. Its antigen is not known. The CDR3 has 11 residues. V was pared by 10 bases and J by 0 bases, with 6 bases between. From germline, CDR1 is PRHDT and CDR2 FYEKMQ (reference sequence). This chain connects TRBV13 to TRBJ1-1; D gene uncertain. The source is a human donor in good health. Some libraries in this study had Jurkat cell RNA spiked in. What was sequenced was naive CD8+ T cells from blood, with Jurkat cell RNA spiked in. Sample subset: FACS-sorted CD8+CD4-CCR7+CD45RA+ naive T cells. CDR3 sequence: CAIRLNTEAFF. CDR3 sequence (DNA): TGTGCCATAAGACTGAACACTGAAGCTTTCTTT.